These 24 T cell receptor beta chains were all obtained from the same sample, sequenced in a study of shared clonotypes between healthy human individuals. Naive CD8 cells lacked CD45RO, underwent positive selection for CCR7 and left out terminally differentiated effector memory CD45RA+ cells. Repertoires were generated with immunoSEQ multiplex PCR, while TCRdb's copy carries only in-frame clones and drops some. The repertoire has about 550,000 clones, around 95% of them found once; the top ten carry 0.11%. Sequencing was performed on naive CD8+ T cells sorted from blood. The receptor set was obtained from a woman in her twenties or thirties in good health.

In this sample, this clone turned up once. Other nucleotide sequences in the sample specify the same CDR3. The rearrangement joins TRBV10-3 to TRBJ2-5; D unresolved. Germline loops: CDR1 ENHRY, CDR2 SYGVKD. Trimming shortened V by 6 bases and J by 2 bases, and 10 bases separated the two germline ends. There are 13 residues in the CDR3. This CDR3 is CAISTLDQETQYF. CDR3 sequence (DNA): TGTGCCATCAGCACCCTAGATCAAGAGACCCAGTACTTC.

DNA for the CDR3: TGTGCCAGCAGCTTAGCGCGGGGGGGCCATCAGCCCCAGCATTTT. Translation: CASSLARGGHQPQHF. The chain combines TRBV7-9 with TRBJ1-5; possibly TRBD1 for D (6 bases). This CDR3 has 15 residues. With 0 bases removed from V and 5 bases from J, the gap between germline ends came to 11 bases. Germline CDR1 SEHNR, CDR2 FQNEAQ (reference sequence).

The chain carries TRBV4-2 and TRBJ2-1; 8 nucleotides match TRBD2. Germline CDR1 is LGHNA and CDR2 is YNFKEQ. CDR3 length: 17 residues. After removal of 4 bases from V and 5 bases from J, the junction contained 13 bases not matched to a gene. The CDR3 coding sequence is TGTGCCAGCAGCCCAGAGGAAGCGGGAGCCGAGAACAATGAGCAGTTCTTC. Amino acids: CASSPEEAGAENNEQFF.

CDR3 region: CASSLLGHQSGNTIYF. In DNA, the CDR3 is TGTGCCAGCAGCTTGCTGGGACACCAGTCTGGAAACACCATATATTTT. The chain carries TRBV5-5 and TRBJ1-3; TRBD1 is a possible D gene (6 bases). The CDR3 loop spans 16 amino acids. Trimming removed 1 base at V and 1 base at J, with 12 bases between. Germline-derived CDR1 and CDR2 are SGHKS and YYEKEE (reference sequence).

The rearrangement links TRBV5-1 to TRBJ2-7, with 12 bases aligning to TRBD2. Trimming at V came to 3 bases and at J to 7 bases, leaving 8 bases not matched to a gene. Germline V gene sequence: CDR1 SGHRS, CDR2 YFSETQ. The CDR3 spans 15 residues. CDR3 protein: CASSSGTSGLEEQYF. CDR3 DNA sequence: TGCGCCAGCAGCTCCGGGACTAGCGGGTTGGAAGAGCAGTACTTC.

Comments on this clone: This CDR3 is also generated by other DNA sequences in the sample. The chain has TRBV5-4 and TRBJ2-7; D not resolved. This CDR3 has 11 residues. Germline V CDR1 and CDR2: SGHNT, YYREEE (reference sequence). The germline V and J ends were trimmed by 0 bases and 5 bases, with 3 bases remaining between them. The DNA for the CDR3 is TGTGCCAGCAGCTTGGGGCACGAGCAGTACTTC. Translated, it gives CASSLGHEQYF.

V is TRBV7-2 and J is TRBJ2-1; no definite D call. V was cut by 3 bases and J by 7 bases, with 10 bases left in between. This CDR3 spans 13 amino acids. The germline V gene has CDR1 SGHTA and CDR2 FQGNSA. The CDR3 DNA sequence: TGTGCCAGCAGCTTTTCAACTAAAAATGAGCAGTTCTTC. Its translation is CASSFSTKNEQFF.

CDR3 coding DNA: TGTGCCAGCAGCGATATCGGGACAGGGTCTTCTAACTATGGCTACACCTTC. Translating it yields CASSDIGTGSSNYGYTF. This chain joins TRBV27 and TRBJ1-2, with 9 bases lining up with TRBD1. The germline CDR1 and CDR2 sequences are MNHEY and SMNVEV (reference sequence). CDR3 size: 17 residues. V lost 6 bases and J lost 0; bases outside the gene matches: 11.

The chain recombines TRBV27 with TRBJ2-1, with 10 bases matching TRBD1. The CDR3 is 15 amino acids. Germline values: CDR1 MNHEY, CDR2 SMNVEV (reference sequence). The V gene end was trimmed by 2 bases and the J gene end by 9 bases; junction bases not matched to a gene: 7. The CDR3 sequence: CASSLRTGQGIEQFF. For the CDR3, the DNA is TGTGCCAGCAGTTTACGAACGGGACAGGGGATTGAGCAGTTCTTC.

The chain has TRBV5-1 and TRBJ2-1; no definite D call. CDR3 size: 11 residues. Germline CDR1 and CDR2: SGHRS and YFSETQ. Trimming took off 3 bases at V and 5 bases at J, with 3 bases between the two ends. Written as DNA, the CDR3 is TGCGCCAGCAGCTGGAACAATGAGCAGTTCTTC. Its translation: CASSWNNEQFF.

The gene calls are TRBV27 and TRBJ2-7; 10 bases are a match to TRBD1. Germline V gene sequence: CDR1 MNHEY, CDR2 SMNVEV (reference sequence). The CDR3 length is 15 residues. The trim removed 5 bases at V and 5 bases at J, leaving 9 bases unmatched. The CDR3, as DNA: TGTGCCAGCAGTCCAGACCTGGACAGGGGGGACGAGCAGTACTTC. It encodes CASSPDLDRGDEQYF.

The chain recombines TRBV28 with TRBJ2-2, with unresolved D. The CDR3 contains 12 residues. V was cut by 2 bases and J by 8 bases, with 6 bases left in between. Germline CDR1 reads MDHEN; CDR2 reads SYDVKM. The CDR3 protein is CASSLPRGELFF. Written as DNA, the CDR3 is TGTGCCAGCAGTTTACCCCGGGGGGAGCTGTTTTTT.

The V call is TRBV19, the J call TRBJ1-2; D remains ambiguous. The germline V and J ends were trimmed by 1 base and 6 bases, with 6 bases remaining between them. CDR1 is LNHDA, CDR2 SQIVND, per germline (reference sequence). The CDR3 spans 12 residues. The CDR3 DNA sequence: TGTGCCAGTAGTATAGCGGGAGATGGCTACACCTTC. Translating it yields CASSIAGDGYTF.

In this sample, this clone turned up once. The rearrangement joins TRBV7-6 to TRBJ2-5; no definite D call. CDR1 and CDR2 from the germline V gene are SGHVS and FNYEAQ. The CDR3 totals 12 residues. With 3 bases removed from V and 4 bases from J, the gap between germline ends came to 6 bases. The CDR3 DNA reads TGTGCCAGCAGCTTTTCTGTAGAGACCCAGTACTTC. Amino acids: CASSFSVETQYF.

V and J are TRBV7-9 and TRBJ2-7, with unresolved D. The CDR3 is 12 amino acids. Trimming removed 0 bases from V and 7 bases from J, with 7 bases in between. Germline values: CDR1 SEHNR, CDR2 FQNEAQ (reference sequence). The CDR3 sequence: CASSLAHQEQYF. In nucleotides, the CDR3 is TGTGCCAGCAGCTTAGCGCATCAGGAGCAGTACTTC. Combining the CDR3 with reference TRBV7-9 and TRBJ2-7 gives the whole variable domain DTGVSQNPRHKITKRGQNVTFRCDPISEHNRLYWYRQTLGQGPEFLTYFQNEAQLEKSRLLSDRFSAERPKGSFSTLEIQRTEQGDSAMYLCASSLAHQEQYFGPGTRLTVT.

This rearrangement joins TRBV1 to TRBJ1-1; TRBD1 was called by the table and not checked on the DNA. TRBV1 is a pseudogene segment. CDR3 length equals 14 residues. CDR3 nucleotides: TGCACCAGCGGCGACAGGGTGTTGGGCACTGAAGCTTTCTTT. Residues: CTSGDRVLGTEAFF.

This clone appeared once. The rearrangement joins TRBV7-6 to TRBJ2-1; D gene unclear. This CDR3 spans 11 amino acids. V gave up 5 bases and J gave up 5 bases, with 4 bases separating them. Germline V gives CDR1 SGHVS, CDR2 FNYEAQ. The CDR3 loop reads CASSLHNEQFF. CDR3 coding DNA: TGTGCCAGCAGCCTTCACAATGAGCAGTTCTTC. Combining the CDR3 with reference TRBV7-6 and TRBJ2-1 gives the whole variable domain GAGVSQSPRYKVTKRGQDVALRCDPISGHVSLYWYRQALGQGPEFLTYFNYEAQQDKSGLPNDRFSAERPEGSISTLTIQRTEQRDSAMYRCASSLHNEQFFGPGTRLTVL.

V gene TRBV5-1 combines with J gene TRBJ2-3, with 9 bases fitting TRBD1. The CDR3 is 15 residues long. V trimming: 4 bases; J trimming: 3 bases; junction bases outside the gene matches: 6. Germline-derived CDR1 and CDR2 are SGHRS and YFSETQ. The CDR3 reads CASSQGTGRTDTQYF. In nucleotides, the CDR3 is TGCGCCAGCAGCCAGGGGACAGGGAGGACAGATACGCAGTATTTT.

The V call is TRBV7-9, the J call TRBJ2-3; 10 positions agree with TRBD2. The V gene's germline CDR1 is SEHNR and CDR2 FQNEAQ (reference sequence). The CDR3 is 15 amino acids. V shed 5 bases and J 3 bases; nucleotides not matched to a gene: 5. The CDR3, as DNA: TGTGCCAGCAGCCGAGCTAGCGGGAGTACAGATACGCAGTATTTT. Translated, it gives CASSRASGSTDTQYF.

The V call is TRBV29-1, the J call TRBJ2-7; no reliable D call. V was trimmed by 0 bases and J by 3 bases, leaving 15 bases between them. Germline values: CDR1 SQVTM, CDR2 ANQGSEA. CDR3 length: 15 amino acids. The DNA of the CDR3 is TGCAGCGTTGAAGATCCCGGCCAGTTCGGCTACGAGCAGTACTTC. Translation gives CSVEDPGQFGYEQYF.

This clone was counted only a few times. V is TRBV27 and J is TRBJ1-1; D is ambiguous. Germline lookup yields CDR1 MNHEY and CDR2 SMNVEV (reference sequence). With 2 bases removed from V and 1 base from J, the gap between germline ends came to 8 bases. The CDR3 is made up of 14 amino acids. CDR3 bases: TGTGCCAGCAGTTTACTCCCCTCGAACACTGAAGCTTTCTTT. It yields the protein CASSLLPSNTEAFF.

This rearrangement joins TRBV4-2 to TRBJ2-7; 7 bases map to TRBD2. The CDR3 consists of 15 residues. Germline V CDR1 and CDR2: LGHNA, YNFKEQ. V gave up 0 bases and J gave up 4 bases; unmatched junction bases: 6. The CDR3 protein is CASSQEEGGRYEQYF. The CDR3 coding sequence is TGTGCCAGCAGCCAAGAGGAGGGAGGGAGGTACGAGCAGTACTTC.

The chain has TRBV13 and TRBJ1-6; a possible D gene is TRBD1 (5 bases). Trimming left V 2 bases short and J 9 bases short, with 14 bases between. Germline CDR1 and CDR2: PRHDT and FYEKMQ (reference sequence). This CDR3 spans 15 amino acids. CDR3 sequence (DNA): TGTGCCAGCAGCTTAACAGGAGAACGGTCTTCACCCCTCCACTTT. Translating gives CASSLTGERSSPLHF.

Worth noting for this clone: In the same sample, other DNA sequences code for this CDR3. V usage is TRBV9 and J usage is TRBJ2-5; no clear D gene. The CDR3 has 12 amino acids. Deletions cut 3 bases from V and 2 bases from J, with 5 bases between. From germline, CDR1 is SGDLS and CDR2 YYNGEE. The CDR3 sequence: CASSGPQETQYF. CDR3 DNA: TGTGCCAGCAGCGGCCCGCAAGAGACCCAGTACTTC.